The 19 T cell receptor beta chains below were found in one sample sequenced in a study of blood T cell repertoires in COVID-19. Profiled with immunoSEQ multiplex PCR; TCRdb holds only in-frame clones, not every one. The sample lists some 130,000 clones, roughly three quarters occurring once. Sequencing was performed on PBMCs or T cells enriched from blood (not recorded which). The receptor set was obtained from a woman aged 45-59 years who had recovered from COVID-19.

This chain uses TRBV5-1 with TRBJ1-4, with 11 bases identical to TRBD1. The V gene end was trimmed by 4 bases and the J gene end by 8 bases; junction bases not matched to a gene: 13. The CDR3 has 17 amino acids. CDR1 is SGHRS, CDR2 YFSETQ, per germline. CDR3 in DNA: TGCGCCAGCAGCCCCGGACAGGGGGCGCAAAGTGTAGAAAAACTGTTTTTT. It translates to CASSPGQGAQSVEKLFF.

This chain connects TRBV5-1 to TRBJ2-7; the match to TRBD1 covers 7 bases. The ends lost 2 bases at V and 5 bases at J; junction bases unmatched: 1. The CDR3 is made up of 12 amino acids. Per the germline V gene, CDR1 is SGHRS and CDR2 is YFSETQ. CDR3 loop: CASSLQGNEQYF. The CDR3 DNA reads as TGCGCCAGCAGCTTACAGGGGAACGAGCAGTACTTC.

The CDR3 region has the DNA TGTGCCAGCTCACCAACTACGGGACAGGGTTTTAGGGGCTACACCTTC. Translating gives CASSPTTGQGFRGYTF. V and J are TRBV18 and TRBJ1-2, with 9 positions matching TRBD1. The germline gives CDR1 KGHSH, CDR2 LQKENI. The CDR3 contains 16 residues. V dropped 2 bases and J dropped 8; count of bases not matched to a gene: 12. The full variable domain, in which reference TRBV18 and TRBJ1-2 provide the parts outside the CDR3, is NAGVMQNPRHLVRRRGQEARLRCSPMKGHSHVYWYRQLPEEGLKFMVYLQKENIIDESGMPKERFSAEFPKEGPSILRIQQVVRGDSAAYFCASSPTTGQGFRGYTFGSGTRLTVV.

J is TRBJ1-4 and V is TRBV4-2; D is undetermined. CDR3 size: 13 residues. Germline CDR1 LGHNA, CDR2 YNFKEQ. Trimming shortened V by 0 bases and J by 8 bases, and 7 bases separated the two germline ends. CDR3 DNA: TGTGCCAGCAGCCAAGAAGAGGAAGAAAAACTGTTTTTT. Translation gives CASSQEEEEKLFF.

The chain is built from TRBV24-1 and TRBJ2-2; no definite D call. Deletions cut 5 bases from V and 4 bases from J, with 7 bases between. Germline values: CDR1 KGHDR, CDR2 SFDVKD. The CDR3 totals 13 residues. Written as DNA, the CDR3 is TGTGCCACCAGTGTGAGTGGCACCGGGGAGCTGTTTTTT. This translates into CATSVSGTGELFF.

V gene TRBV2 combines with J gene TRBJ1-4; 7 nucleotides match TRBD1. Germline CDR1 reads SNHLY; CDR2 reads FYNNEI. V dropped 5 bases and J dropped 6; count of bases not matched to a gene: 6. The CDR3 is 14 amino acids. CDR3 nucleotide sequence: TGTGCCAGCAGTCGACAGGGTGGTTATGAAAAACTGTTTTTT. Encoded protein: CASSRQGGYEKLFF.

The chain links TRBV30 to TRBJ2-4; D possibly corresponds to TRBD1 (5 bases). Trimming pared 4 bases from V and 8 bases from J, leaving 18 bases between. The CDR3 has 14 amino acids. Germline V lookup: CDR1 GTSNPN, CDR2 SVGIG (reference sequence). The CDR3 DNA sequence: TGTGCCTGGATGTCGGGTAGGGGTTTAGACATTCAGTACTTC. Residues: CAWMSGRGLDIQYF.

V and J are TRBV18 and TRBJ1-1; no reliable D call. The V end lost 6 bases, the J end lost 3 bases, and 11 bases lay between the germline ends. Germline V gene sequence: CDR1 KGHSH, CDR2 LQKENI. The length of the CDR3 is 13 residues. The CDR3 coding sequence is TGTGCCAGCTCGCTTCACGAGGACACTGAAGCTTTCTTT. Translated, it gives CASSLHEDTEAFF. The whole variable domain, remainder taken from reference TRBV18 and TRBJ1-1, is NAGVMQNPRHLVRRRGQEARLRCSPMKGHSHVYWYRQLPEEGLKFMVYLQKENIIDESGMPKERFSAEFPKEGPSILRIQQVVRGDSAAYFCASSLHEDTEAFFGQGTRLTVV.

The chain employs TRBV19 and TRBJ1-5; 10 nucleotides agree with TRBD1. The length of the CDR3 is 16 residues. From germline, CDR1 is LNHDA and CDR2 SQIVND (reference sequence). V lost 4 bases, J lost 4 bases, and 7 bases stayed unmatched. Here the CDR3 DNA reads TGTGCCAGTAGTACCCTAGGGACAGGGGCGAATCAGCCCCAGCATTTT. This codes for CASSTLGTGANQPQHF.

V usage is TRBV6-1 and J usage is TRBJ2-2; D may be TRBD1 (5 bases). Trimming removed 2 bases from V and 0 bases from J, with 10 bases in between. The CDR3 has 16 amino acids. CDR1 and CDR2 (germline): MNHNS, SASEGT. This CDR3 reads CASSEYTGTNTGELFF. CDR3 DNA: TGTGCCAGCAGTGAATATACAGGCACGAACACCGGGGAGCTGTTTTTT.

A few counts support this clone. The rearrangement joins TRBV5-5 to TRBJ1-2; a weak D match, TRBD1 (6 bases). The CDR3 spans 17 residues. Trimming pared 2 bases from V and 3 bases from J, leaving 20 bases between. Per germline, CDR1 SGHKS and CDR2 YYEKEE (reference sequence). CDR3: CASSFQTGATQYYGYTF. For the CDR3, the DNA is TGTGCCAGCAGCTTCCAGACAGGCGCGACCCAATACTATGGCTACACCTTC.

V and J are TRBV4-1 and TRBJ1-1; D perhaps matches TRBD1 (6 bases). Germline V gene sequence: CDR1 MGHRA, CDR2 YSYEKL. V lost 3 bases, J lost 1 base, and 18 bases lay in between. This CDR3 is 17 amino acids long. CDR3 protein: CASSQQGGGRKNTEAFF. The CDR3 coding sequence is TGCGCCAGCAGCCAGCAGGGCGGGGGGCGTAAGAACACTGAAGCTTTCTTT.

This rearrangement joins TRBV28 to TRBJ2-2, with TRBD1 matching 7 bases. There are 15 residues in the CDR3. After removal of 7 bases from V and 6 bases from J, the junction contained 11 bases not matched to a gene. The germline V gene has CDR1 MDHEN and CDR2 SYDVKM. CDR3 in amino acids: CASKTGQIDPGELFF. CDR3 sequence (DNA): TGTGCCAGCAAAACGGGACAGATAGACCCCGGGGAGCTGTTTTTT. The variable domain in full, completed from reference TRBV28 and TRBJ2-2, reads DVKVTQSSRYLVKRTGEKVFLECVQDMDHENMFWYRQDPGLGLRLIYFSYDVKMKEKGDIPEGYSVSREKKERFSLILESASTNQTSMYLCASKTGQIDPGELFFGEGSRLTVL.

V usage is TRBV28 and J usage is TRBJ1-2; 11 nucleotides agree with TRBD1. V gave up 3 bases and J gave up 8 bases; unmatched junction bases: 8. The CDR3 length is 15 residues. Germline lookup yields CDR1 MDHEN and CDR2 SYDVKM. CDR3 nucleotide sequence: TGTGCCAGCAGTTTCAGGACAGGGGGCGATAGGGGCTACACCTTC. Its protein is CASSFRTGGDRGYTF.

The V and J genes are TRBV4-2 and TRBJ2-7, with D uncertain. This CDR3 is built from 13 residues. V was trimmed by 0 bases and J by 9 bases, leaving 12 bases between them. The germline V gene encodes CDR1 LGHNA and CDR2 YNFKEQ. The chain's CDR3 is CASSQDVGGGQYV. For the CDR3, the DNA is TGTGCCAGCAGCCAAGATGTGGGTGGCGGGCAGTACGTC.

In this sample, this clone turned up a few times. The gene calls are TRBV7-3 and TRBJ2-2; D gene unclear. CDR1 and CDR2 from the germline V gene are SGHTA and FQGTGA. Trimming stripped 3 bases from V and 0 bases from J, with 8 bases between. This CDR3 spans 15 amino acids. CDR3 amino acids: CASSFGGTNTGELFF. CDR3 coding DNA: TGTGCCAGCAGCTTCGGCGGAACGAACACCGGGGAGCTGTTTTTT.

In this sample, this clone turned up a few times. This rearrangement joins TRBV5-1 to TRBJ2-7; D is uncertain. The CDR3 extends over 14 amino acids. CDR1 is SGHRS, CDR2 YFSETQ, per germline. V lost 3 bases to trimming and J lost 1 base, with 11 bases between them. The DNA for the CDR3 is TGCGCCAGCAGCTCCTACGGTGTGTCCTACGAGCAGTACTTC. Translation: CASSSYGVSYEQYF.

CDR3 in amino acids: CASSYRGLTGELFF. CDR3 DNA sequence: TGTGCCAGCAGCTACAGGGGGCTAACCGGGGAGCTGTTTTTT. This chain uses TRBV5-4 with TRBJ2-2; 9 nucleotides line up with TRBD1. V dropped 3 bases and J dropped 5; count of bases not matched to a gene: 2. This CDR3 has 14 residues. Looked up from germline, CDR1 is SGHNT and CDR2 is YYREEE (reference sequence).

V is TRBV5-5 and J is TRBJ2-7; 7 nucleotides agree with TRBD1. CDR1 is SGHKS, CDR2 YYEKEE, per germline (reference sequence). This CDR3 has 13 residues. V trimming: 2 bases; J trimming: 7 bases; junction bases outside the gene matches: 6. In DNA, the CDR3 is TGTGCCAGCAGCTTCGACAGGGCTAGGGAGCAGTACGTC. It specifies CASSFDRAREQYV.